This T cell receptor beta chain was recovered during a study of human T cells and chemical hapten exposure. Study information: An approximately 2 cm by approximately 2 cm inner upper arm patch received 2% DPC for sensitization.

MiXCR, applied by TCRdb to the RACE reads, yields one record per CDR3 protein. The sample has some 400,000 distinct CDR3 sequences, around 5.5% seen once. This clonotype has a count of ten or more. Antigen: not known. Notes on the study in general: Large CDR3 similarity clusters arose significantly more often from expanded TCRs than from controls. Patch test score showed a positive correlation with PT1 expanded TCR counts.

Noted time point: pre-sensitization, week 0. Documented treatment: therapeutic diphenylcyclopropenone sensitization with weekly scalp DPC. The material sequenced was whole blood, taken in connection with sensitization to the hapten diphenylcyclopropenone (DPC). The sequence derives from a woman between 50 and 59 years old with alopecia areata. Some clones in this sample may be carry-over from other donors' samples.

CDR3 coding DNA: TGTGCCAGCAGCGGTGAAGTAACGCCGGGACGGGATTATGGCTACACCTTC. Residues: CASSGEVTPGRDYGYTF. The rearrangement links TRBV9 to TRBJ1-2; D might be TRBD1 (5 bases). Germline-derived CDR1 and CDR2 are SGDLS and YYNGEE. V gave up 3 bases and J gave up 5 bases, with 23 bases separating them. The CDR3 contains 17 residues.